The next 2 T cell receptor beta chains were all read from a single sample in a study of T cell responses to AZD1222 COVID-19 vaccine. Measured with immunoSEQ multiplex PCR; TCRdb has only the in-frame clones, and not every one. This sample yields some 96,000 clones, of which about 81% are seen a single time; 11% to 15% belongs to the top ten. This material consisted of peripheral blood, taken 28 days after the second AZD1222 dose. Receptor source: an adult who received the AZD1222 COVID-19 vaccine.

The gene calls are TRBV6-1 and TRBJ2-1; D is possibly TRBD2 (5 bases). V lost 1 base and J lost 9, with 10 bases in between. Looked up from germline, CDR1 is MNHNS and CDR2 is SASEGT. There are 13 residues in the CDR3. CDR3 protein: CASSEGLGSEQFF. The CDR3 DNA reads TGTGCCAGCAGTGAAGGCTTGGGGAGTGAGCAGTTCTTC.

Only a few counts were recorded for this clone. The chain couples TRBV5-6 to TRBJ1-5; D possibly corresponds to TRBD1 (5 bases). The CDR3 is made up of 19 amino acids. Trimming took 2 bases from V and 0 from J, leaving 21 bases between them. Per the germline V gene, CDR1 is SGHDT and CDR2 is YYEEEE. CDR3 residues: CASSFAGRPLGDSNQPQHF. CDR3 DNA sequence: TGTGCCAGCAGCTTCGCGGGGCGACCTCTAGGGGATAGCAATCAGCCCCAGCATTTT.